This T cell receptor beta chain was identified during a study of technical replicates of blood from a handful of donors. Germline V gene lookup returns CDR1 GTSNPN and CDR2 SVGIG (reference sequence). The CDR3 runs 15 residues. Germline trimming cut 0 bases from V and 9 bases from J; bases unmatched to any gene: 8. Clones were sequenced by immunoSEQ multiplex PCR, and TCRdb holds only the in-frame ones, with some missing. The sample lists roughly 70,000 clones; around nine tenths were seen once. The receptor comes from a human donor in good health. Some clones in this sample may be carry-over from other donors' samples. The sample was PBMCs. The genes are TRBV30 and TRBJ2-1; 10 bases line up with TRBD2. The CDR3 DNA follows: TGTGCCTGGAGTGTACAAGCGGGAGGGCTGGTTGAGCAGTTCTTC. As protein: CAWSVQAGGLVEQFF.